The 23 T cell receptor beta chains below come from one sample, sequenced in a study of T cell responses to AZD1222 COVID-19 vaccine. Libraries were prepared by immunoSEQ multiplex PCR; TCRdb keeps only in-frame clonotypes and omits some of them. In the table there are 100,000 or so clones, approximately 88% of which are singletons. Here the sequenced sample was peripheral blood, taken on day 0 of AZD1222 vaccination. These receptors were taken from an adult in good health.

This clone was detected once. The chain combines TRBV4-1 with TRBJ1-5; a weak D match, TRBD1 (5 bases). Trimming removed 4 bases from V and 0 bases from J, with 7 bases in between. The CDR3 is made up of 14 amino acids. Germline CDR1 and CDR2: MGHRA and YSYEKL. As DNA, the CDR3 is TGCGCCAGCAGCCTAGGGACTAGCAATCAGCCCCAGCATTTT. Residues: CASSLGTSNQPQHF.

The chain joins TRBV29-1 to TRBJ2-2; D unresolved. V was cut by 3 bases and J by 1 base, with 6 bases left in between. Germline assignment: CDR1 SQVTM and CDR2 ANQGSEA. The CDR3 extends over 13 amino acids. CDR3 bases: TGCAGCGTTGAGGGCGGGAACACCGGGGAGCTGTTTTTT. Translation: CSVEGGNTGELFF.

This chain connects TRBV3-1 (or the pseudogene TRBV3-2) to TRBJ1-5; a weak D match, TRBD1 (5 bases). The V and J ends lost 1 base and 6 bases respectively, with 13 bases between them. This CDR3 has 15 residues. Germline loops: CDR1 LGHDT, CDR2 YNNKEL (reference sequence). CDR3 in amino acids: CASSQGTQGSQPQHF. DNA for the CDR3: TGTGCCAGCAGCCAAGGGACTCAGGGTAGTCAGCCCCAGCATTTT.

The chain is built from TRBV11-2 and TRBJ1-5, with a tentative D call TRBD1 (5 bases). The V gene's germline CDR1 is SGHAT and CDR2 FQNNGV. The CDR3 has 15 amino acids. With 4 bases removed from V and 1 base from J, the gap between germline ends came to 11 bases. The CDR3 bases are TGTGCCAGCAGCTCCGTGGGGGGAAGCAATCAGCCCCAGCATTTT. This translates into CASSSVGGSNQPQHF. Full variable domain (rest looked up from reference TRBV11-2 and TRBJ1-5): EAGVAQSPRYKIIEKRQSVAFWCNPISGHATLYWYQQILGQGPKLLIQFQNNGVVDDSQLPKDRFSAERLKGVDSTLKIQPAKLEDSAVYLCASSSVGGSNQPQHFGDGTRLSIL.

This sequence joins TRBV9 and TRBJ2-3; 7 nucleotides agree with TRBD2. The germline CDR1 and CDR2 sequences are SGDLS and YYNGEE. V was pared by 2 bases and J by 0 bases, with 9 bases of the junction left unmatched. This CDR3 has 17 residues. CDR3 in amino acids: CASSVTSAPGSTDTQYF. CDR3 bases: TGTGCCAGCAGCGTCACTAGCGCTCCAGGGAGCACAGATACGCAGTATTTT.

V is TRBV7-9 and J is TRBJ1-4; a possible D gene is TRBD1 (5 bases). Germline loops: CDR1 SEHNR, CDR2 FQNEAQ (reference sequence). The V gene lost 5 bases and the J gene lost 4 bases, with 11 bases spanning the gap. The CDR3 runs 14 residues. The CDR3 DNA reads TGTGCCAGCAGCCCACCAAGGGGTAATGAAAAACTGTTTTTT. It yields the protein CASSPPRGNEKLFF.

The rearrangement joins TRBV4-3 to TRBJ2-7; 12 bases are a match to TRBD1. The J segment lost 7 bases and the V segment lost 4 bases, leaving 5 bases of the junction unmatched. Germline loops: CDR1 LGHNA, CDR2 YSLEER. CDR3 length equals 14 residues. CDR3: CASSPGQGALEQYF. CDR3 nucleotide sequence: TGCGCCAGCAGCCCGGGACAGGGGGCGCTTGAGCAGTACTTC.

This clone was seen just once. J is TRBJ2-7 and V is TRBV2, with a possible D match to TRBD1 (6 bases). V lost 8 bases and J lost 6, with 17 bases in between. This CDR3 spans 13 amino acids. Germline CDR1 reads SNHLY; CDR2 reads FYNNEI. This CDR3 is CASSSTQGLEQYF. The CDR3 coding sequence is TGTGCCAGCTCTAGCACACAGGGCCTCGAGCAGTACTTC.

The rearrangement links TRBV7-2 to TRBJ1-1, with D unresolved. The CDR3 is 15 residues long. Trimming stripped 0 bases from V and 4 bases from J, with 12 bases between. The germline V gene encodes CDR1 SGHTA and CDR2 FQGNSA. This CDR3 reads CASSLAGPKTTEAFF. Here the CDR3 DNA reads TGTGCCAGCAGCTTAGCAGGGCCCAAGACCACTGAAGCTTTCTTT. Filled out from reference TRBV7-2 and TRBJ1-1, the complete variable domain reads GAGVSQSPSNKVTEKGKDVELRCDPISGHTALYWYRQSLGQGLEFLIYFQGNSAPDKSGLPSDRFSAERTGGSVSTLTIQRTQQEDSAVYLCASSLAGPKTTEAFFGQGTRLTVV.

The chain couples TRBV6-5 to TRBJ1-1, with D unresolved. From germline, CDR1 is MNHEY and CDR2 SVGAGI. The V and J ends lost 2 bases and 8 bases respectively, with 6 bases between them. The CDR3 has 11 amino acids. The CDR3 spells CASSYGREAFF. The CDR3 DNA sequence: TGTGCCAGCAGTTACGGCCGGGAAGCTTTCTTT.

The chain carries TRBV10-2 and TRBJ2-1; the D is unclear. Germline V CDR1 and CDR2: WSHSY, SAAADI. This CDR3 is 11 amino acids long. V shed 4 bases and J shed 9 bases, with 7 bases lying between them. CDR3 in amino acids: CASSGLREQFF. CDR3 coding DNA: TGCGCCAGCAGTGGCCTCCGTGAGCAGTTCTTC.

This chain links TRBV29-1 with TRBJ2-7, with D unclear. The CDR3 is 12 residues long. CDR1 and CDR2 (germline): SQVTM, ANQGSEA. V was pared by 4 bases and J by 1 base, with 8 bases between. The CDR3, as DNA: TGCAGCGTTGTAACGAATTCCTACGAGCAGTACTTC. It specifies CSVVTNSYEQYF.

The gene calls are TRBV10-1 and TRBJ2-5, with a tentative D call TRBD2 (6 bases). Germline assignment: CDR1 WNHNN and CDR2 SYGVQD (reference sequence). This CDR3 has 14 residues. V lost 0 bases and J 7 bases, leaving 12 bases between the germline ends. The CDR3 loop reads CASSESLGRGTQYF. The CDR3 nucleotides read TGCGCCAGCAGTGAGTCGCTGGGGCGGGGGACCCAGTACTTC.

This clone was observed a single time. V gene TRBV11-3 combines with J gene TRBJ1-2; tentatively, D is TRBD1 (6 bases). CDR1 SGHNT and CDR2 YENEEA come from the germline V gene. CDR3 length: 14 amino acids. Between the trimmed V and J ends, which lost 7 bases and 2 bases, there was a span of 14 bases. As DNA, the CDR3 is TGTGCCAGCAAGCGGGCGGGGGCCAACTATGGCTACACCTTC. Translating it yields CASKRAGANYGYTF.

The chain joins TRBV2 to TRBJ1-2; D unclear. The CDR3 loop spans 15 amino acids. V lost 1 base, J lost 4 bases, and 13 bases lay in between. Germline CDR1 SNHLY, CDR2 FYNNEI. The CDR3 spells CASSEGYKPTYGYTF. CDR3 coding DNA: TGTGCCAGCAGTGAAGGGTACAAACCTACCTATGGCTACACCTTC.

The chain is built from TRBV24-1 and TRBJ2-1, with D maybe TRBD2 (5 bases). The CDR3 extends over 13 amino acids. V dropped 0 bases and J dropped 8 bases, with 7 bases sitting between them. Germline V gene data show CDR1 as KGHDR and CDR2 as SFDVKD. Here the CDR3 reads CATSDLRGYEQFF. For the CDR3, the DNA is TGTGCCACCAGTGATTTGCGGGGATATGAGCAGTTCTTC.

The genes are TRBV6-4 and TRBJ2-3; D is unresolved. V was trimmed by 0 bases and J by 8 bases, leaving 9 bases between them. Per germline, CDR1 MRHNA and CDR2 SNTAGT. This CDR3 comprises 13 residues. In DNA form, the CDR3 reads TGTGCCAGCAGTGACTCAGAGTATGGTACGCAGTATTTT. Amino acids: CASSDSEYGTQYF.

In DNA form, the CDR3 reads TGCAGTGCTAGTCCTAGCGGCAATGAGCAGTTCTTC. Protein sequence: CSASPSGNEQFF. This chain connects TRBV20-1 to TRBJ2-1, with 7 bases that match TRBD2. Germline trimming cut 3 bases from V and 6 bases from J; bases unmatched to any gene: 2. Germline V CDR1 and CDR2: DFQATT, SNEGSKA (reference sequence). The CDR3 is 12 residues long.

CDR3 nucleotides: TGTGCCAGCAGCTTACCTAGCGCGAACACCTACGAGCAGTACTTC. Its protein is CASSLPSANTYEQYF. V usage is TRBV7-2 and J usage is TRBJ2-7; D might be TRBD2 (6 bases). This CDR3 region has 15 residues. The germline V gene has CDR1 SGHTA and CDR2 FQGNSA. V dropped 2 bases and J dropped 2 bases, with 13 bases sitting between them.

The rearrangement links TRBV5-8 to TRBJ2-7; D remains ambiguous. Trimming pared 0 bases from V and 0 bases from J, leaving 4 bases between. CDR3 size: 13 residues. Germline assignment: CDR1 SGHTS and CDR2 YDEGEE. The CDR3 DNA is TGTGCCAGCAGCTTGGCCGTCTCCTACGAGCAGTACTTC. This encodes CASSLAVSYEQYF.

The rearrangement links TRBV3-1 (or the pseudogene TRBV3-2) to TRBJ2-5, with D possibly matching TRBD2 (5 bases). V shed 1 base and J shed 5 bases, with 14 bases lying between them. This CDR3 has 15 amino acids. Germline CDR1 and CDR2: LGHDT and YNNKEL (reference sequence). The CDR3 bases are TGTGCCAGCAGCCAAGTCTTAAACGGGGAGGAGACCCAGTACTTC. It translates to CASSQVLNGEETQYF.

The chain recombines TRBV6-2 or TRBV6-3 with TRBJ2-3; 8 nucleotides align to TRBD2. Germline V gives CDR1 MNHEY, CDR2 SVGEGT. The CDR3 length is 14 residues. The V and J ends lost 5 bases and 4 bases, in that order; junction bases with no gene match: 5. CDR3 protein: CASSLAGGSDTQYF. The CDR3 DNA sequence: TGTGCCAGCAGTCTGGCGGGAGGATCAGATACGCAGTATTTT.

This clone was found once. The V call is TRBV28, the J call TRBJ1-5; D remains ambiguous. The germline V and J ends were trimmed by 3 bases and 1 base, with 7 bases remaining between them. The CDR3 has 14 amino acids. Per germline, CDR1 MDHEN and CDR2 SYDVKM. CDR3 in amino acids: CASSFFGSNQPQHF. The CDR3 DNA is TGTGCCAGCAGTTTTTTTGGGAGCAATCAGCCCCAGCATTTT.